The clone carrying this T cell receptor beta chain occurred a few times. The record originates from a study of neurological immune-mediated disorders. CDR1 and CDR2 from the germline V gene are DFQATT and SNEGSKA (reference sequence). The CDR3 sequence is 13 residues long. V shed 1 base and J 3 bases; nucleotides not matched to a gene: 2. By 5'RACE with 10-nucleotide random UMIs, the cDNA was made. TCRdb independently ran MiXCR on the 5' RACE reads; one entry per CDR3 protein. The table has roughly 65,000 distinct CDR3 sequences, 4.1% seen once. The sequenced sample consisted of PBMCs. The receptor was isolated from a man aged 50 or older with multiple sclerosis. The J gene is TRBJ2-7, the V gene TRBV20-1, with 8 bases that match TRBD1. Written as DNA, the CDR3 is TGCAGTGCTAGAGGGGACAGGATCTACGAGCAGTACGTC. It specifies CSARGDRIYEQYV.